Below, one TCR beta chain is given with its context. The read stops 3 residues short of the end of the CDR3; the missing end is completed from the germline J gene. Per the germline V gene, CDR1 is GTSNPN and CDR2 is SVGIG (reference sequence). This CDR3 has 13 residues. V lost 3 bases and J lost 3, with 11 bases in between. This specimen belongs to a study of Tregs in tolerant kidney transplant recipients. Only in-frame clones appear in the TCRdb table, and some are missing; sequencing was by immunoSEQ multiplex PCR. The table lists approximately 49,000 clones. Sequenced here: CD4+ T cells from blood, sampled before the transplant. This TCR was recovered from a human donor who received a combined kidney and bone marrow transplant. The V gene is TRBV30, the J gene TRBJ1-2; the D gene is possibly TRBD1 (6 bases). This chain's CDR3 is CAWSGGRYYGYTF. The CDR3 bases that were read are TGTGCCTGGAGCGGGGGGCGGTACTATGGC.